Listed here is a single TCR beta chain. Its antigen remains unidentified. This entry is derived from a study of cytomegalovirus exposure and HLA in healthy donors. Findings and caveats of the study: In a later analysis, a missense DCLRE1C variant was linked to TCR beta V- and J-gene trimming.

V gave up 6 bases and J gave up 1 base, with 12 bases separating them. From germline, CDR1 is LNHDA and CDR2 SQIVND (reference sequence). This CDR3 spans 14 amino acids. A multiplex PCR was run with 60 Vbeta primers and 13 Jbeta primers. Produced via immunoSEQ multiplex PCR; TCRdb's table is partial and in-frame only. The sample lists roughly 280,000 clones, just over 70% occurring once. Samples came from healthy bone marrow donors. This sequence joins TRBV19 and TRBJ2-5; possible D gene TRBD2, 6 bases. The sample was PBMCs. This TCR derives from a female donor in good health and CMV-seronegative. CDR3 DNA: TGTGCCAGTAGACCGGACTATTTCCAAGAGACCCAGTACTTC. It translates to CASRPDYFQETQYF.